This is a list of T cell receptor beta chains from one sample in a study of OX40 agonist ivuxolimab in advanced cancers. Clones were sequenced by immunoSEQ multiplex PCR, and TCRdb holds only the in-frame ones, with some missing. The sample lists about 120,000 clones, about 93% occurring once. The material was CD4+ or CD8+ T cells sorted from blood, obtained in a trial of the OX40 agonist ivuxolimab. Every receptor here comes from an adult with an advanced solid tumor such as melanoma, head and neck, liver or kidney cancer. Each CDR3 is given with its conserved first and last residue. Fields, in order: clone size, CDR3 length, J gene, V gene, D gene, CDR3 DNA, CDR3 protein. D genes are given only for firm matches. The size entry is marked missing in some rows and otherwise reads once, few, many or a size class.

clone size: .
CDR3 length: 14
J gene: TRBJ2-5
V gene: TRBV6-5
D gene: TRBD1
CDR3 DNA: TGTGCCAGCAGCGCTAGGGACAGGGATGAGACCCAGTACTTC
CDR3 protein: CASSARDRDETQYF

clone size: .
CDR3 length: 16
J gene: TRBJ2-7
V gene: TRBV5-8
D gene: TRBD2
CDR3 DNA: TGTGCCAGCCAGCTCCTAGCGGGAGGCCATCTCTACGAGCAGTACTTC
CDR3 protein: CASQLLAGGHLYEQYF

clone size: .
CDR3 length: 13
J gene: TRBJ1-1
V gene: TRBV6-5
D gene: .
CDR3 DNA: TGTGCCAGCACCTCCAGGGTCAACACTGAAGCTTTCTTT
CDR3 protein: CASTSRVNTEAFF

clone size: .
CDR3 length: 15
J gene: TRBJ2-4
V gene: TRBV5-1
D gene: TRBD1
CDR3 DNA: TGCGCCAGCAGCCGCACCGACAGGGCTGAAGTCATTCAGTACTTC
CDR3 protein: CASSRTDRAEVIQYF

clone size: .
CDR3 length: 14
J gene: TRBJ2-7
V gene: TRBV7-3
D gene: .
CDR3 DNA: TGTGCCAGCAGATCCGGGTCAAAACGTGGCGAGCAGTACTTC
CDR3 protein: CASRSGSKRGEQYF

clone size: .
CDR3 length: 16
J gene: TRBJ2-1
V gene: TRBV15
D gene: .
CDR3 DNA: TGTGCCACCAGCAGAGGTGGCACCCAGTCCTACAATGAGCAGTTCTTC
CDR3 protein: CATSRGGTQSYNEQFF

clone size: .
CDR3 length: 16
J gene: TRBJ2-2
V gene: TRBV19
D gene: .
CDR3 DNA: TGTGCCAGTCAGTACAGGGTTTTAATCAACACCGGGGAGCTGTTTTTT
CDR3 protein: CASQYRVLINTGELFF

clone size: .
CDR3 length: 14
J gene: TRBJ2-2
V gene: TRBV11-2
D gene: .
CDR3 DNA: TGTGCCAGCAGCTTAGTTGTTTTGACCGGGGAGCTGTTTTTT
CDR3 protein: CASSLVVLTGELFF

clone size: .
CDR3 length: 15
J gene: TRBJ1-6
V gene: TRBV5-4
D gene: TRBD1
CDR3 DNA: TGTGCCAGCAGCTTGCTCGGGACAGCGAATTCACCCCTCCACTTT
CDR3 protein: CASSLLGTANSPLHF

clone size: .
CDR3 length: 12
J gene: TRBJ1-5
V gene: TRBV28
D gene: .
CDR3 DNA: TGTGCCAGCGGGGGGGGAATGGAGCCCCAGCATTTT
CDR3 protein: CASGGGMEPQHF

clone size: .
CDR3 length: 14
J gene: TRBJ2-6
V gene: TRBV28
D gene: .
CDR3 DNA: TGTGCCACCTGGGCTAGCTCTGGGGCCAACGTCCTGACTTTC
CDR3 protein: CATWASSGANVLTF

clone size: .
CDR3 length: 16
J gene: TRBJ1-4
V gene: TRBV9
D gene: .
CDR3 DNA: TGTGCCAGCAGCCCCCGCCGGACAGCAACTAATGAAAAACTGTTTTTT
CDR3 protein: CASSPRRTATNEKLFF

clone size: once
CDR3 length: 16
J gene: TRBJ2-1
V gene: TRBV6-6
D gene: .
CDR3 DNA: TGTGCCAGCAGTTACTCAGGCCTACCCACCCAATCTGAGCAGTTCTTC
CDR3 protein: CASSYSGLPTQSEQFF